This is a list of T cell receptor beta chains from one sample in a study of T-cell reconstitution after alpha-beta-depleted transplantation in children. TCRdb ran MiXCR on the PCR reads and lists one entry per CDR3 protein. The sample contains approximately 490,000 distinct CDR3 sequences, roughly a tenth of which appear only once. The source material was PBMCs, sampled before TCRalphabeta/CD19-depleted stem cell transplant. The source of these receptors is a child under 10 years old with inherited bone marrow failure, due to receive a stem cell transplant. Each CDR3 is given with its conserved first and last residue. The order of the fields is J gene, D gene, V gene, clone size, CDR3 DNA, CDR3 protein. D genes are given only for firm matches. The size field is filled for only some rows; it gives once, few, many or a size class.

J: TRBJ1-6; D: -; V: TRBV20-1; size: many; DNA: TGCAGTGCTAGCACGGGGAGTAATTCACCCCTCCACTTT; CDR3: CSASTGSNSPLHF
J: TRBJ2-1; D: TRBD2; V: TRBV3-1; size: many; DNA: TGTGCCAGCAGCCGGCGGGAGGGCTACTACAATGAGCAGTTCTTC; CDR3: CASSRREGYYNEQFF
J: TRBJ2-5; D: -; V: TRBV4-1; size: -; DNA: TGCGCCAGCAGCCAAAACGACAGACAAGAGACCCAGTACTTC; CDR3: CASSQNDRQETQYF
J: TRBJ1-1; D: -; V: TRBV6-2/TRBV6-3; size: many; DNA: TGTGCCAGCAGTTCCACTTACACTGAAGCTTTCTTT; CDR3: CASSSTYTEAFF
J: TRBJ2-1; D: TRBD2; V: TRBV4-2; size: few; DNA: TGTGCCAGCAGCCAAGTTCTTAGCGGGAGTAGTGAGCAGTTCTTC; CDR3: CASSQVLSGSSEQFF
J: TRBJ2-7; D: TRBD2; V: TRBV29-1; size: many; DNA: TGCAGCGTTTCCCCGGGACTAGCTATCAACGAGCAGTACTTC; CDR3: CSVSPGLAINEQYF
J: TRBJ2-5; D: TRBD2; V: TRBV12-3/TRBV12-4; size: many; DNA: TGTGCCACGGGACTAGCGGGAGAAGGCGCAGAGACCCAGTACTTC; CDR3: CATGLAGEGAETQYF
J: TRBJ2-1; D: -; V: TRBV20-1; size: many; DNA: TGCAGTGCTAGACTTTGGAGCGATGAGCAGTTCTTC; CDR3: CSARLWSDEQFF
J: TRBJ2-7; D: TRBD1; V: TRBV24-1; size: many; DNA: TGTGCCACCAGTGATCCTGGGACAGGGAACAACGAGCAGTACTTC; CDR3: CATSDPGTGNNEQYF
J: TRBJ2-2; D: TRBD1; V: TRBV11-3; size: many; DNA: TGTGCCAGCAGCCTTAGATTCGGACAGGGCACCGGGGAGCTGTTTTTT; CDR3: CASSLRFGQGTGELFF
J: TRBJ2-1; D: TRBD2; V: TRBV7-8; size: many; DNA: TGTGCCAGCAGACAACCACGACTAGCGGGATACAATGAGCAGTTCTTC; CDR3: CASRQPRLAGYNEQFF
J: TRBJ2-7; D: -; V: TRBV27; size: many; DNA: TGTGCCAGCAGTTTATACTCCCCGGAATTCGTCTACGAGCAGTACTTC; CDR3: CASSLYSPEFVYEQYF
J: TRBJ2-7; D: TRBD1; V: TRBV7-2; size: many; DNA: TGTGCCAGCAGCTTAGTAGGTTCGGGACAGGGTGATGAGCAGTACTTC; CDR3: CASSLVGSGQGDEQYF
J: TRBJ2-7; D: -; V: TRBV10-3; size: many; DNA: TGTGCCATCAGGGGACCGGGCCCAAATACCTACGAGCAGTACTTC; CDR3: CAIRGPGPNTYEQYF
J: TRBJ2-1; D: -; V: TRBV7-8; size: few; DNA: TGTGCCAGCAGCTTTGATCCCAGGACATGGGATGAGCAGTTCTTC; CDR3: CASSFDPRTWDEQFF
J: TRBJ2-7; D: -; V: TRBV6-4; size: -; DNA: TGTGCCATCTGTTTACGGGGCTCCTACGAGCAGTACTTC; CDR3: CAICLRGSYEQYF
J: TRBJ2-1; D: -; V: TRBV6-2/TRBV6-3; size: -; DNA: TGTGCCAGCAGTTTTACGCTAGCCTACAATGAGCAGTTCTTC; CDR3: CASSFTLAYNEQFF
J: TRBJ2-7; D: -; V: TRBV30; size: few; DNA: TGTGCCTGGAACAGGGTTGGCGTCGACGAGCAGTACTTC; CDR3: CAWNRVGVDEQYF
J: TRBJ2-5; D: -; V: TRBV27; size: many; DNA: TGTGCCAGCAGTGGCCTCGGATTGGCTAGAGGGTACGGGACCCAGTACTTC; CDR3: CASSGLGLARGYGTQYF
J: TRBJ2-1; D: TRBD2; V: TRBV3-1; size: many; DNA: TGTGCCAGCAGCCGTCCTAGCGGGCGCGATGAGCAGTTCTTC; CDR3: CASSRPSGRDEQFF
J: TRBJ2-1; D: TRBD2; V: TRBV10-3; size: many; DNA: TGTGCCATCAGTGACGGGACTAGCGGGAGATACAATGAGCAGTTCTTC; CDR3: CAISDGTSGRYNEQFF
J: TRBJ2-4; D: -; V: TRBV5-6; size: few; DNA: TGTGCCAGCAGCTACCCAGGGGAGGTAGCCAAAAACATTCAGTACTTC; CDR3: CASSYPGEVAKNIQYF
J: TRBJ2-7; D: -; V: TRBV7-9; size: many; DNA: TGTGCCAGCAGCTTAGCCCACAGGGACCACGAGCAGTACTTC; CDR3: CASSLAHRDHEQYF
J: TRBJ1-6; D: -; V: TRBV27; size: -; DNA: TGTGCCAGCTCTGTCTTGGGGGTTTCACCCCTCCACTTT; CDR3: CASSVLGVSPLHF
J: TRBJ2-5; D: -; V: TRBV7-9; size: many; DNA: TGTGCCAGCAGCCGGGCCGAAGAGACCCAGTACTTC; CDR3: CASSRAEETQYF
J: TRBJ2-1; D: -; V: TRBV7-9; size: many; DNA: TGTGCCAGCAGCGTCTCGGGACTGGCCAGCAATGAGCAGTTCTTC; CDR3: CASSVSGLASNEQFF
J: TRBJ2-1; D: -; V: TRBV12-3/TRBV12-4; size: few; DNA: TGTGCCAGCAGTTGGACAACCCACTCCTACAATGAGCAGTTCTTC; CDR3: CASSWTTHSYNEQFF
J: TRBJ2-4; D: -; V: TRBV7-9; size: few; DNA: TGTGCCAGCAGCTTAGTTCCGGACAAAAACATTCAGTACTTC; CDR3: CASSLVPDKNIQYF
J: TRBJ2-7; D: -; V: TRBV29-1; size: many; DNA: TGCAGCGTTGTCTTTGCGGAGTCCTACGAGCAGTACTTC; CDR3: CSVVFAESYEQYF
J: TRBJ2-3; D: TRBD2; V: TRBV24-1; size: few; DNA: TGTGCCACCAGTGATGCAGCGGGGCCCCGCGCAGATACGCAGTATTTT; CDR3: CATSDAAGPRADTQYF
J: TRBJ2-1; D: TRBD2; V: TRBV12-3/TRBV12-4; size: many; DNA: TGTGCCAGCAGTTTCTGGGGGGGCTCCTACAATGAGCAGTTCTTC; CDR3: CASSFWGGSYNEQFF
J: TRBJ2-1; D: TRBD2; V: TRBV28; size: many; DNA: TGTGCCAGCAGTTCCTCCCGACTAGCGGGCTTAGGGTATGAGCAGTTCTTC; CDR3: CASSSSRLAGLGYEQFF
J: TRBJ2-2; D: -; V: TRBV7-2; size: many; DNA: TGTGCCAGCAGCTTAGCGGGAGTTACCGGGGAGCTGTTTTTT; CDR3: CASSLAGVTGELFF
J: TRBJ1-2; D: TRBD1; V: TRBV24-1; size: -; DNA: TGTGCCACCAGTGTTTCGACGACAGGGAGTCACTATGGCTACACCTTC; CDR3: CATSVSTTGSHYGYTF
J: TRBJ1-2; D: TRBD1; V: TRBV20-1; size: -; DNA: TGCAGTGCTAGACAGGGGGCTAACTATGGCTACACCTTC; CDR3: CSARQGANYGYTF
J: TRBJ2-3; D: TRBD2; V: TRBV6-5; size: -; DNA: TGTGCCAGCAGTTACACGACTAGCGGCACAGATACGCAGTATTTT; CDR3: CASSYTTSGTDTQYF
J: TRBJ2-3; D: TRBD2; V: TRBV4-3; size: -; DNA: TGCGCCAGCAGCCAGGGACTAGCGGGAACAGAGACAGATACGCAGTATTTT; CDR3: CASSQGLAGTETDTQYF
J: TRBJ2-7; D: -; V: TRBV27; size: many; DNA: TGTGCCAGCAGCCCAAGAATGAGCAATCCCTACGAGCAGTACTTC; CDR3: CASSPRMSNPYEQYF
J: TRBJ1-4; D: -; V: TRBV20-1; size: many; DNA: TGCAGTGCGAACCCCGGGACTGCGAATGAAAAACTGTTTTTT; CDR3: CSANPGTANEKLFF
J: TRBJ2-1; D: -; V: TRBV5-8; size: -; DNA: TGTGCCAGCAGCTTGGTTAGGCACTCCTACAATGAGCAGTTCTTC; CDR3: CASSLVRHSYNEQFF
J: TRBJ2-2; D: -; V: TRBV28; size: many; DNA: TGTGCCAGCAGACTGAGATACAGGGTGAACACCGGGGAGCTGTTTTTT; CDR3: CASRLRYRVNTGELFF
J: TRBJ2-7; D: -; V: TRBV4-2; size: many; DNA: TGTGCCAGCAGCCCAGCTTATTCGGAAGGGCTCGAGCAGTACTTC; CDR3: CASSPAYSEGLEQYF
J: TRBJ2-2; D: -; V: TRBV10-3; size: many; DNA: TGTGCCATCCTGGGGAACACCGGGGAGCTGTTTTTT; CDR3: CAILGNTGELFF
J: TRBJ1-1; D: -; V: TRBV5-1; size: few; DNA: TGCGCCAGCAGCTCACTCGGGGGTAGTGGGCTGAACACTGAAGCTTTCTTT; CDR3: CASSSLGGSGLNTEAFF
J: TRBJ2-7; D: -; V: TRBV7-2; size: -; DNA: TGTGCCAGCAGCCCGTCGGGCCTTAGCTCCTACGAGCAGTACTTC; CDR3: CASSPSGLSSYEQYF
J: TRBJ2-7; D: TRBD1; V: TRBV4-2; size: many; DNA: TGTGCCAGCAGCCGCGACAGGGGGCAAGGCGAGCAGTACTTC; CDR3: CASSRDRGQGEQYF
J: TRBJ2-4; D: -; V: TRBV27; size: many; DNA: TGTGCCAGCAGTTTATCGGGCTTAGCCAAAAACATTCAGTACTTC; CDR3: CASSLSGLAKNIQYF
J: TRBJ1-4; D: -; V: TRBV5-1; size: many; DNA: TGCGCCAGCAGGGTATGGATTACAACTAATGAAAAACTGTTTTTT; CDR3: CASRVWITTNEKLFF
J: TRBJ2-7; D: TRBD2; V: TRBV20-1; size: many; DNA: TGCAGTGCTAGATCGATCCCCTGGACTAGCGGCCCAATCTCCTACGAGCAGTACTTC; CDR3: CSARSIPWTSGPISYEQYF
J: TRBJ2-1; D: -; V: TRBV29-1; size: many; DNA: TGCAGCGTTGAATTTCACCCATCTACTTGGCGTTCCAATGAGCAGTTCTTC; CDR3: CSVEFHPSTWRSNEQFF
J: TRBJ2-1; D: TRBD2; V: TRBV7-8; size: many; DNA: TGTGCCAGCAGCTTTCTTCCGGGACTAGCGGGGAATGAGCAGTTCTTC; CDR3: CASSFLPGLAGNEQFF
J: TRBJ2-1; D: -; V: TRBV7-9; size: many; DNA: TGTGCCAGCAGCTTAGCCTTGGGACGAAACAATGAGCAGTTCTTC; CDR3: CASSLALGRNNEQFF
J: TRBJ2-7; D: -; V: TRBV29-1; size: few; DNA: TGCAGCGTCCTTAGTTGGACCTACGAGCAGTACTTC; CDR3: CSVLSWTYEQYF
J: TRBJ2-7; D: -; V: TRBV20-1; size: -; DNA: TGCAGTGCTAGAGTTCAGCCAGGGGACGAGCAGTACTTC; CDR3: CSARVQPGDEQYF